This paragraph reports one T cell receptor (beta chain). Its antigen remains unknown. This CDR3 has 19 amino acids. Deletions cut 3 bases from V and 6 bases from J, with 28 bases between. The germline CDR1 and CDR2 sequences are SGHKS and YYEKEE (reference sequence). This specimen belongs to a study of T-cell memory formation after mild COVID-19. Study-level information: The TCR clusters were mostly specific to one donor.

Overall study findings and caveats: Clones contracting over day 15 to 85 were CD4/CD8 balanced, with later expanders leaning CD4+. CD4+ clones that contracted lay mainly in CM and EM; CD8+ ones lay in EMRA.

One entry per CDR3 protein results from TCRdb running MiXCR on the 5' RACE reads. The profile shows 540,000 or so distinct CDR3 sequences, about 20% of them singletons. The J gene is TRBJ2-1, the V gene TRBV5-5; D possibly corresponds to TRBD2 (7 bases). The source is an adult woman who had mild COVID-19 (a few samples of this study predate the infection). Cell type and time point are not known. The sample comprised PBMCs or a T cell subset sorted from them (not recorded which). The CDR3 region is CASSSLGGAGKVSVNEQFF. The CDR3 bases are TGTGCCAGCAGCTCCCTAGGGGGGGCAGGGAAGGTCTCTGTCAATGAGCAGTTCTTC.